The 6 T cell receptor beta chains given below trace back to one sample, sequenced in a study of cytomegalovirus exposure and HLA in healthy donors. It was with 60 Vbeta and 13 Jbeta primers that the PCR ran. Sequencing was performed with immunoSEQ multiplex PCR; in TCRdb, only in-frame clones are kept and a portion is missing. The sample carries fewer than 250,000 clones, around 83% recorded once. The sequenced material came from PBMCs. The receptors were sampled from a girl aged 5-17 years in good health and CMV-seronegative.

The chain recombines TRBV13 with TRBJ1-3; weak D call: TRBD1 (5 bases). Trimming stripped 5 bases from V and 5 bases from J, with 16 bases between. Germline-derived CDR1 and CDR2 are PRHDT and FYEKMQ (reference sequence). The CDR3 consists of 15 residues. CDR3 DNA sequence: TGTGCCAGCAGCCCAGGACATACGTCTAGAAACACCATATATTTT. Its translation is CASSPGHTSRNTIYF.

The rearrangement joins TRBV6-5 to TRBJ1-3; a possible D gene is TRBD1 (6 bases). CDR3 length equals 15 residues. The germline CDR1 and CDR2 sequences are MNHEY and SVGAGI. V was pared by 0 bases and J by 4 bases, with 10 bases between. The CDR3 region is CASSYSQGSGNTIYF. Written as DNA, the CDR3 is TGTGCCAGCAGTTACTCGCAGGGGAGCGGAAACACCATATATTTT.

This chain connects TRBV5-4 to TRBJ2-5, with 12 bases matching TRBD2. The end of the DNA aligns better with TRBJ2-7, so the J call may be wrong. The CDR3 sequence is 19 residues long. Germline CDR1 reads SGHNT; CDR2 reads YYREEE (reference sequence). CDR3 nucleotides: TGTGCCAGCAGCTTGTTGGTAGGGCTAGCGGGGGGGCCTTTCTACGAGCAGTACTTC. As protein: CASSLLVGLAGGPFYEQYF.

The chain joins TRBV6-1 to TRBJ2-1; weak D call: TRBD2 (5 bases). The CDR3 runs to 14 residues. CDR1 MNHNS and CDR2 SASEGT come from the germline V gene. The CDR3, as DNA: TGTGTTATTTCCACGGGAACCTCCTACAATGAGCAGTTCTTC. This gives the protein CVISTGTSYNEQFF.

The CDR3 sequence: CASRGTSGNTIYF. The CDR3 DNA reads as TGTGCCAGCCGGGGGACTTCTGGAAACACCATATATTTT. The genes are TRBV2 and TRBJ1-3; D perhaps matches TRBD1 (5 bases). Germline CDR1 reads SNHLY; CDR2 reads FYNNEI. Trimming cost V 8 bases and J 1 base, with 9 bases left between them. This CDR3 is built from 13 residues.

This chain connects TRBV12-5 to TRBJ2-5; the D is unclear. CDR1 is LGHNT, CDR2 FRNRAP, per germline. The CDR3 has 13 residues. V lost 2 bases and J lost 7, with 11 bases in between. The CDR3 sequence is CASGLSHPGTQYF. The CDR3 nucleotides read TGTGCTAGTGGTTTGTCCCATCCGGGGACCCAGTACTTC.